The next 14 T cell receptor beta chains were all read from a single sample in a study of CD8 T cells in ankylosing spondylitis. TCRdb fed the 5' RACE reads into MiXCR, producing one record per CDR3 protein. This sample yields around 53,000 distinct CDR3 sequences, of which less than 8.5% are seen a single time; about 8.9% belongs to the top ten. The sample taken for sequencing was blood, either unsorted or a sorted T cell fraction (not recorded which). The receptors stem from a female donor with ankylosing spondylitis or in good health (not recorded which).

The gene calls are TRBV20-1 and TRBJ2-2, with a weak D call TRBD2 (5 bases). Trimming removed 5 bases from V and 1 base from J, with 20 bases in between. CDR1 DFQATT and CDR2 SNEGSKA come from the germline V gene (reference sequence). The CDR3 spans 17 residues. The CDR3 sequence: CSAADFSASWNTGELFF. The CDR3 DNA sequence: TGCAGTGCTGCAGACTTTTCGGCTAGCTGGAACACCGGGGAGCTGTTTTTT.

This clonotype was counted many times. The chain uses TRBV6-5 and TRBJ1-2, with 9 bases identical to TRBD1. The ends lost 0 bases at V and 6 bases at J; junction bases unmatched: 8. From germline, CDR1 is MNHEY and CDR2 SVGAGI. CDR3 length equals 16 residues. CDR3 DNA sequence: TGTGCCAGCAGTTACTCCGGGACAGGGAAAGCAGATGGCTACACCTTC. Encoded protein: CASSYSGTGKADGYTF.

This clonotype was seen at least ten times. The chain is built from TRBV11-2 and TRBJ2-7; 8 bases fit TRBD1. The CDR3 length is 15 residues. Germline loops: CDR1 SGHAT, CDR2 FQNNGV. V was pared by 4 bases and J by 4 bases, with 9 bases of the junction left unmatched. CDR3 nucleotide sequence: TGTGCCAGCAGCTCGACAGGGGAAAAGTGGTACGAGCAGTACGTC. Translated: CASSSTGEKWYEQYV.

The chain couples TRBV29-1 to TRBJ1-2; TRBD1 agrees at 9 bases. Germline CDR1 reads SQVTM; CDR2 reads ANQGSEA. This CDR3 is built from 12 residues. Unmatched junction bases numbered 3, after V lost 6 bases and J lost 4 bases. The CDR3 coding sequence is TGCAGCGTCACAGGGGGCTCCTATGGCTACACCTTC. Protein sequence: CSVTGGSYGYTF.

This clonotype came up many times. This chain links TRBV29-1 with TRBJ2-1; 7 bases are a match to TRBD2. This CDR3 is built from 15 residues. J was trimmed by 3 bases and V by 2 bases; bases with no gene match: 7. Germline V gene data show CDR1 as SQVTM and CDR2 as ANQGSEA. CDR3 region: CSVETTSEDYNEQFF. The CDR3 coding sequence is TGCAGCGTTGAAACAACTAGCGAAGACTACAATGAGCAGTTCTTC.

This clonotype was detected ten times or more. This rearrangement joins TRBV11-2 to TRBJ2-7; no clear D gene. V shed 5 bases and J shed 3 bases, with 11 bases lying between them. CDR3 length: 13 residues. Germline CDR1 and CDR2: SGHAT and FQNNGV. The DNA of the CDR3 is TGTGCCAGCAGCCCGATTCTCCTCTACGAGCAGTACGTC. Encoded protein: CASSPILLYEQYV.

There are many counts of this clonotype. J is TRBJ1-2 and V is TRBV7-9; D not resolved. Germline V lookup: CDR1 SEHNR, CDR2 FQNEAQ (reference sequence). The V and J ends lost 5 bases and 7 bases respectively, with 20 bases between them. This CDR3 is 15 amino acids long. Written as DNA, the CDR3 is TGTGCCAGCAGCCGGGATGATCAGAGGCTCGGTGGCTACACCTTC. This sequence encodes CASSRDDQRLGGYTF.

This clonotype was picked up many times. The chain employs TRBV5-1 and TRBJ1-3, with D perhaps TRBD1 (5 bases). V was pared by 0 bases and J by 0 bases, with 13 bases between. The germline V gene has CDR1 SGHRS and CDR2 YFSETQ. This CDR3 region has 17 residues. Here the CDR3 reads CASSLVGAGTSGNTIYF. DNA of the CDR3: TGCGCCAGCAGCTTGGTAGGTGCAGGGACCTCTGGAAACACCATATATTTT.

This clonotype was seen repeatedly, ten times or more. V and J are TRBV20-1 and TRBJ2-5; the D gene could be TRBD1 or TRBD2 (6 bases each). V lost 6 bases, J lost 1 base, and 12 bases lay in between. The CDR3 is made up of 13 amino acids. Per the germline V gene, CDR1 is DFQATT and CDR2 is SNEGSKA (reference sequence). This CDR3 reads CSALEGGQETQYF. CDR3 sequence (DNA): TGCAGTGCCCTAGAGGGGGGCCAAGAGACCCAGTACTTC.

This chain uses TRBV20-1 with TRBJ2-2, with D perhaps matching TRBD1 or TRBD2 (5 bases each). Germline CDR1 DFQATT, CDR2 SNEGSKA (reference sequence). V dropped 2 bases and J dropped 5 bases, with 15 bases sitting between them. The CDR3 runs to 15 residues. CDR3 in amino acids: CSARNSFGGTGELFF. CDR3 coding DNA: TGCAGTGCTAGAAATTCATTTGGGGGAACCGGGGAGCTGTTTTTT.

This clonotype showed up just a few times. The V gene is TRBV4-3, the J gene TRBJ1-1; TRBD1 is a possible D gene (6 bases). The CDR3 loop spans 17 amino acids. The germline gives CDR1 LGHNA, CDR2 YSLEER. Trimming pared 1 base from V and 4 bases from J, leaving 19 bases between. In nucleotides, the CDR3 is TGCGCCAGCAGCCAAGTGCAACAGGGTACCCAACCCACTGAAGCTTTCTTT. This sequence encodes CASSQVQQGTQPTEAFF.

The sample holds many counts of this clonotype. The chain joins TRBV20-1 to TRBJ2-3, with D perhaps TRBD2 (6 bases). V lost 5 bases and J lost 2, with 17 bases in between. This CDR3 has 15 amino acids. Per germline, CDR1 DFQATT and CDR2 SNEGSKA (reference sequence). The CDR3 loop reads CSASGPGGVTDTQYF. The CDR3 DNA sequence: TGCAGTGCTTCGGGGCCCGGGGGAGTCACAGATACGCAGTATTTT.

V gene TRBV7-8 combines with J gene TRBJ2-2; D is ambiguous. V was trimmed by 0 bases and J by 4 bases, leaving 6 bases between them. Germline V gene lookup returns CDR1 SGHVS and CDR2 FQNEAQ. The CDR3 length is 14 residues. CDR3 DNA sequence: TGTGCCAGCAGCTTAGCGGCCGTCACCGGGGAGCTGTTTTTT. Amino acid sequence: CASSLAAVTGELFF.

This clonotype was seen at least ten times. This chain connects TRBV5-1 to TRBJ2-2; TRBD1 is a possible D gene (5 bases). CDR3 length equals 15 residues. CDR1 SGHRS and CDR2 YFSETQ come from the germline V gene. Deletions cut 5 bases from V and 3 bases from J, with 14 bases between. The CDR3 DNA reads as TGCGCCAGCAGAGGCCTCGGCAGGGACACCGGGGAGCTGTTTTTT. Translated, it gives CASRGLGRDTGELFF.